Listed below are T cell receptor beta chains from one sample, sequenced in a study of control samples from healthy donors and cancer patients. Method: immunoSEQ multiplex PCR; TCRdb's copy keeps in-frame clones and lacks some. This table has roughly 52,000 clones, approximately 95% appearing once. Material: blood. The receptors were gathered from a woman in her twenties or thirties in good health. CDR3s include the opening cysteine and the closing phenylalanine or tryptophan. D genes are given only for firm matches. Only part of the rows carry a size: once, few, many, or a class if the clone is expanded.

v_call,j_call,d_call,clone_size,cdr3_length,cdr3_aa,cdr3_nt
TRBV10-3,TRBJ1-4,NA,once,13,CAISRQREEKLFF,TGTGCCATCAGCCGTCAACGGGAAGAAAAACTGTTTTTT
TRBV28,TRBJ2-7,NA,NA,12,CASKSRSYEQYF,TGTGCCAGCAAATCTAGGTCCTACGAGCAGTACTTC
TRBV28,TRBJ1-6,NA,NA,12,CASSSLNSPLHF,TGTGCCAGCAGTTCCCTTAATTCACCCCTCCACTTT
TRBV7-6,TRBJ2-1,NA,NA,13,CASSSIAVREQFF,TGTGCCAGCAGCTCAATAGCGGTACGGGAGCAGTTCTTC
TRBV12-3/TRBV12-4,TRBJ2-1,NA,NA,12,CASSLGDNEQFF,TGTGCCAGCAGTTTGGGAGACAATGAGCAGTTCTTC
TRBV7-9,TRBJ1-3,NA,NA,12,CALRGTGNTIYF,TGTGCCCTTCGCGGGACTGGAAACACCATATATTTT
TRBV3-1/TRBV3-2,TRBJ2-1,TRBD2,NA,16,CASSQDGSGIGNEQFF,TGTGCCAGCAGCCAAGACGGGAGCGGGATCGGGAATGAGCAGTTCTTC
TRBV12-3/TRBV12-4,TRBJ1-2,NA,NA,11,CASGEGYGYTF,TGTGCCAGCGGGGAGGGCTATGGCTACACCTTC
TRBV25-1,TRBJ1-2,TRBD1,NA,14,CASSQGGVSYGYTF,TGTGCCAGCAGTCAGGGGGGAGTGAGCTATGGCTACACCTTC
TRBV3-1/TRBV3-2,TRBJ2-7,TRBD1,NA,19,CASKDGAGGQPRELPRGYF,TGTGCCAGTAAGGACGGGGCTGGGGGACAGCCGAGGGAACTCCCCAGGGGGTACTTC
TRBV28,TRBJ2-1,NA,NA,13,CAGSLARSNEQFF,TGTGCCGGCAGTTTAGCTAGATCCAATGAGCAGTTCTTC
TRBV20-1,TRBJ2-3,TRBD2,NA,15,CSASIFAGGADTQYF,TGCAGTGCTAGTATCTTTGCGGGAGGCGCAGATACGCAGTATTTT
TRBV5-1,TRBJ2-7,TRBD2,NA,17,CASSLAPTSGTSYEQYF,TGCGCCAGCAGCTTGGCCCCGACTAGCGGGACATCCTACGAGCAGTACTTC
TRBV28,TRBJ2-1,NA,NA,15,CASSLRALFHNEQFF,TGTGCCAGCAGTTTAAGGGCGTTATTCCACAATGAGCAGTTCTTC
TRBV28,TRBJ1-1,NA,NA,15,CASTLVGAMNTEAFF,TGTGCCAGCACCCTAGTGGGGGCCATGAACACTGAAGCTTTCTTT
TRBV3-1/TRBV3-2,TRBJ2-2,NA,once,16,CASSPNLGRFTGELFF,TGTGCCAGCAGCCCCAATCTTGGCAGATTCACCGGGGAGCTGTTTTTT
TRBV7-6,TRBJ2-3,TRBD2,once,16,CASSLGGSGRTDTQYF,TGTGCCAGCAGCTTGGGTGGTAGCGGGAGAACAGATACGCAGTATTTT
TRBV15,TRBJ1-5,NA,NA,15,CATSRDGGPDQPQHF,TGTGCCACCAGCAGGGACGGGGGTCCGGATCAGCCCCAGCATTTT
TRBV9,TRBJ2-1,NA,NA,15,CASSVEGGARNEQFF,TGTGCCAGCAGCGTAGAGGGGGGGGCCAGGAATGAGCAGTTCTTC
TRBV7-6,TRBJ1-2,NA,NA,15,CASSLAPRGGHGYTF,TGTGCCAGCAGCTTAGCCCCTAGGGGGGGCCATGGCTACACCTTC
TRBV6-6,TRBJ1-1,NA,NA,13,CASIWGGLTEAFF,TGTGCCAGCATCTGGGGGGGCCTAACTGAAGCTTTCTTT
TRBV15,TRBJ2-7,NA,NA,15,CATSTTFSTGRGQYF,TGTGCCACCAGCACTACGTTTTCGACAGGTCGAGGGCAGTACTTC
TRBV29-1,TRBJ1-2,NA,NA,14,CSVESEGLVYGYTF,TGCAGCGTTGAATCTGAGGGTTTAGTCTATGGCTACACCTTC
TRBV7-9,TRBJ2-7,TRBD2,NA,13,CASSGGGRDEQYF,TGTGCCAGCAGCGGGGGCGGGAGGGATGAGCAGTACTTC
TRBV29-1,TRBJ2-2,TRBD1,NA,13,CSVEDRLSGELFF,TGCAGCGTTGAGGACAGGTTGTCCGGGGAGCTGTTTTTT
TRBV5-1,TRBJ1-1,NA,NA,14,CASSLGERDPVAFF,TGCGCCAGCAGCTTGGGGGAGAGGGACCCAGTTGCTTTCTTT
TRBV28,TRBJ2-7,NA,NA,14,CASSFSTVSYEQYF,TGTGCCAGCAGTTTTAGCACAGTCTCCTACGAGCAGTACTTC
TRBV6-1,TRBJ1-1,NA,NA,14,CASSEVELNTEAFF,TGTGCCAGCAGTGAAGTAGAGCTCAACACTGAAGCTTTCTTT
TRBV24-1,TRBJ2-1,NA,NA,15,CATSSLGPGINEQFF,TGTGCCACCAGTTCACTGGGGCCGGGCATTAATGAGCAGTTCTTC
TRBV7-9,TRBJ2-1,TRBD1,NA,15,CASSLGTGDYNEQFF,TGTGCCAGCAGCTTAGGGACAGGGGACTACAATGAGCAGTTCTTC
TRBV3-1/TRBV3-2,TRBJ2-5,NA,NA,11,CASSQQETQYF,TGTGCCAGCAGTCAGCAAGAGACCCAGTACTTC
TRBV4-1,TRBJ2-7,TRBD2,few,15,CASSQRTSGSYEQYF,TGCGCCAGCAGCCAAAGGACTAGCGGGAGCTACGAGCAGTACTTC
TRBV12-1,TRBJ2-1,NA,once,13,CASSNGLYNEQFF,TGTGCCAGCAGCAACGGACTCTACAATGAGCAGTTCTTC
TRBV27,TRBJ2-3,NA,NA,16,CASSLRRLFHTDTQYF,TGTGCCAGCAGTCTCCGGAGGCTCTTTCACACAGATACGCAGTATTTT
TRBV28,TRBJ1-1,NA,NA,12,CASSQYPREAFF,TGTGCCAGCAGCCAGTATCCGCGTGAAGCTTTCTTT
TRBV7-2,TRBJ2-7,NA,NA,13,CASKDRETYEQYF,TGTGCCAGCAAGGACCGGGAAACCTACGAGCAGTACTTC
TRBV5-1,TRBJ1-2,NA,NA,14,CASSTGQYDYGYTF,TGCGCCAGCAGCACTGGACAGTACGACTATGGCTACACCTTC
TRBV6-5,TRBJ1-4,TRBD1,once,15,CASSPTGITNEKLFF,TGTGCCAGCAGTCCGACAGGGATCACTAATGAAAAACTGTTTTTT
TRBV27,TRBJ2-7,NA,NA,16,CASSLRGLEASYEQYF,TGTGCCAGCAGTCTACGGGGACTCGAGGCCTCCTACGAGCAGTACTTC
TRBV5-1,TRBJ1-1,NA,NA,14,CASSFGPANTEAFF,TGCGCCAGCAGCTTTGGGCCAGCCAACACTGAAGCTTTCTTT
TRBV5-1,TRBJ2-7,NA,NA,14,CASSLEMAGDEQYF,TGCGCCAGCAGCTTGGAAATGGCAGGGGACGAGCAGTACTTC
TRBV28,TRBJ1-6,NA,NA,13,CASSPFIQGPLHF,TGTGCCAGCAGTCCCTTTATCCAGGGGCCCCTCCACTTT
TRBV7-6,TRBJ2-3,NA,NA,13,CASSLASSDTQYF,TGTGCCAGCAGCTTAGCCTCATCAGATACGCAGTATTTT
TRBV28,TRBJ1-1,NA,NA,12,CASCTSKEEAFF,TGTGCCAGCTGTACTTCGAAGGAAGAAGCTTTCTTT
TRBV11-3,TRBJ2-2,TRBD1,NA,14,CASSLAGGTGELFF,TGTGCCAGCAGCTTAGCAGGGGGCACCGGGGAGCTGTTTTTT
TRBV10-2,TRBJ1-4,NA,NA,12,CASSLGNEKLFF,TGCGCCAGCAGTTTGGGGAATGAAAAACTGTTTTTT